The 6 T cell receptor beta chains below all came from one sample that was sequenced in a study of blood T cells in healthy people across ages. Primers used in a second PCR of about 7 to 12 cycles were a sample-barcoded 5' primer and a J-beta primer mix. TCRdb recomputed calls from the 5' RACE reads with MiXCR, one row per CDR3 protein. Among around 800,000 distinct CDR3 sequences listed, more than 35% were seen once. The sample consisted of blood. These receptors originate from a man at least 80 years old in good health.

Comments on this clonotype: One junction end disagrees with the germline gene, perhaps due to a read error. The rearrangement uses TRBV11-2 and TRBJ2-5, with 9 bases that match TRBD2. There are 15 residues in the CDR3. CDR1 and CDR2 from the germline V gene are SGHAT and FQNNGV. In DNA, the CDR3 is TGTGCCAGCAGCCCACGGACTAGCGACCAAGAGGCCCAGTACTTC. Residues: CASSPRTSDQEAQYF. Full variable domain (outside the CDR3, taken from reference TRBV11-2 and TRBJ2-5): EAGVAQSPRYKIIEKRQSVAFWCNPISGHATLYWYQQILGQGPKLLIQFQNNGVVDDSQLPKDRFSAERLKGVDSTLKIQPAKLEDSAVYLCASSPRTSDQEAQYFGPGTRLLVL.

This clonotype was counted ten times or more. The chain combines TRBV2 with TRBJ2-5; 10 nucleotides align to TRBD2. The CDR3 runs 14 residues. With 6 bases clipped from V and 4 bases from J, the junction kept 5 bases outside the gene matches. The germline V gene has CDR1 SNHLY and CDR2 FYNNEI. The CDR3, as DNA: TGTGCCAGCAGGGTACTAGCGGGAAGAGAGACCCAGTACTTC. It codes for CASRVLAGRETQYF.

This clonotype was seen a handful of times. The chain combines TRBV29-1 with TRBJ2-7, with TRBD2 identical over 8 bases. Germline V gives CDR1 SQVTM, CDR2 ANQGSEA. This CDR3 comprises 14 residues. Trimming removed 6 bases from V and 1 base from J; junction bases left unmatched: 8. This chain's CDR3 is CSVAAGDGSYEQYF. The CDR3 DNA reads TGCAGCGTGGCAGCGGGAGACGGGTCCTACGAGCAGTACTTC.

The J gene is TRBJ2-3, the V gene TRBV7-2; 13 positions agree with TRBD2. V gave up 5 bases and J gave up 4 bases; unmatched junction bases: 6. This CDR3 contains 16 residues. In germline, CDR1 is SGHTA, CDR2 FQGNSA. The DNA for the CDR3 is TGTGCCAGCAGCCAAGGACTAGCGGGAGTGTCAGATACGCAGTATTTT. This encodes CASSQGLAGVSDTQYF.

The J gene is TRBJ2-3, the V gene TRBV9; 10 nucleotides match TRBD2. Per germline, CDR1 SGDLS and CDR2 YYNGEE. The V and J ends lost 4 bases and 0 bases, in that order; junction bases with no gene match: 20. The CDR3 has 21 amino acids. In DNA, the CDR3 is TGTGCCAGCAGCCCGCGCCCCGTCCTAGCGGGAGACTTGCGCAGCACAGATACGCAGTATTTT. Translating gives CASSPRPVLAGDLRSTDTQYF. The full variable domain, rest sourced from reference TRBV9 and TRBJ2-3, is DSGVTQTPKHLITATGQRVTLRCSPRSGDLSVYWYQQSLDQGLQFLIQYYNGEERAKGNILERFSAQQFPDLHSELNLSSLELGDSALYFCASSPRPVLAGDLRSTDTQYFGPGTRLTVL.

This clonotype has a handful of counts. This rearrangement joins TRBV5-1 to TRBJ2-3; D may be TRBD1 or TRBD2 (6 bases each). V dropped 4 bases and J dropped 3 bases, with 18 bases sitting between them. This CDR3 contains 16 residues. Germline CDR1 is SGHRS and CDR2 is YFSETQ. The CDR3 nucleotides are TGCGCCAGCAGCCCTTGGGGAAGGGGGGATACAGATACGCAGTATTTT. Protein: CASSPWGRGDTDTQYF.